These 18 T cell receptor beta chains came from one sample sequenced in a study of OX40 agonist ivuxolimab in advanced cancers. Produced via immunoSEQ multiplex PCR; TCRdb's table is partial and in-frame only. The table records 26,000 or so clones, roughly 89% of them present only once. The source was CD4+ or CD8+ T cells sorted from blood, collected in a trial of the OX40 agonist ivuxolimab. The receptors stem from an adult with an advanced solid tumor such as melanoma, head and neck, liver or kidney cancer.

This chain connects TRBV7-2 to TRBJ2-7; a weak D match, TRBD2 (6 bases). Germline-derived CDR1 and CDR2 are SGHTA and FQGNSA. The CDR3 totals 15 residues. V lost 3 bases and J 0 bases, leaving 12 bases between the germline ends. CDR3 region: CASSLGGSGSYEQYF. The CDR3 coding sequence is TGTGCCAGCAGCTTGGGGGGTAGCGGCTCCTACGAGCAGTACTTC.

The chain is built from TRBV15 and TRBJ1-4; D is perhaps TRBD1 (5 bases). The V end lost 0 bases, the J end lost 7 bases, and 15 bases lay between the germline ends. Germline V lookup: CDR1 LNHNV, CDR2 YYDKDF (reference sequence). The CDR3 extends over 16 amino acids. CDR3: CATSREVFREGEKLFF. The CDR3 DNA follows: TGTGCCACCAGCAGAGAAGTCTTCAGGGAGGGTGAAAAACTGTTTTTT.

The rearrangement uses TRBV2 and TRBJ2-7; 9 bases map to TRBD2. The CDR3 consists of 15 residues. V gave up 1 base and J gave up 2 bases; unmatched junction bases: 3. Germline lookup yields CDR1 SNHLY and CDR2 FYNNEI. CDR3: CASSEVAGATYEQYF. CDR3 DNA sequence: TGTGCCAGCAGTGAAGTAGCGGGGGCCACCTACGAGCAGTACTTC.

The chain uses TRBV4-1 and TRBJ1-5, with D perhaps matching TRBD1 (5 bases). This CDR3 has 21 amino acids. Trimming shortened V by 0 bases and J by 3 bases, and 27 bases separated the two germline ends. Per the germline V gene, CDR1 is MGHRA and CDR2 is YSYEKL. CDR3 nucleotides: TGCGCCAGCAGCCAAGATTCCTACCCAAGAGGGACTCCCCACACCAATCAGCCCCAGCATTTT. Amino acids: CASSQDSYPRGTPHTNQPQHF.

The chain carries TRBV7-9 and TRBJ2-2; TRBD2 matches at 10 bases. V was clipped by 2 bases and J by 2 bases; unmatched bases: 8. Germline loops: CDR1 SEHNR, CDR2 FQNEAQ (reference sequence). The CDR3 runs 18 residues. For the CDR3, the DNA is TGTGCCAGCAGCTTAACGGTACTAGCGGGACCTAACACCGGGGAGCTGTTTTTT. It is translated as CASSLTVLAGPNTGELFF.

This clone has more than one count but fewer than ten. This chain links TRBV5-1 with TRBJ1-1; maybe TRBD1 (5 bases). Germline CDR1 SGHRS, CDR2 YFSETQ. The length of the CDR3 is 14 residues. The V gene lost 5 bases and the J gene lost 0 bases, with 11 bases spanning the gap. CDR3 bases: TGCGCCAGCAGGTCGGGGGTATTGAACACTGAAGCTTTCTTT. This translates into CASRSGVLNTEAFF.

This chain links TRBV4-1 with TRBJ2-3, with 7 nucleotides matching TRBD1. This CDR3 is 15 amino acids long. The germline V gene has CDR1 MGHRA and CDR2 YSYEKL. With 1 base clipped from V and 3 bases from J, the junction kept 4 bases outside the gene matches. The CDR3 loop reads CASSQVEGATDTQYF. CDR3 DNA: TGCGCCAGCAGCCAAGTAGAGGGGGCTACAGATACGCAGTATTTT.

This sequence joins TRBV6-5 and TRBJ2-3; 7 positions agree with TRBD2. CDR1 and CDR2 (germline): MNHEY, SVGAGI. This CDR3 has 15 amino acids. V shed 2 bases and J 2 bases; nucleotides not matched to a gene: 4. The CDR3 DNA reads as TGTGCCAGCAGTTACGGTGGGAGGGACACAGATACGCAGTATTTT. Translation gives CASSYGGRDTDTQYF.

This chain uses TRBV7-9 with TRBJ2-1; the D gene is possibly TRBD2 (5 bases). The CDR3 runs 14 residues. V dropped 5 bases and J dropped 6 bases, with 14 bases sitting between them. In germline, CDR1 is SEHNR, CDR2 FQNEAQ (reference sequence). The chain's CDR3 is CASSDGLAPNEQFF. CDR3 nucleotides: TGTGCCAGCAGCGACGGACTCGCGCCCAATGAGCAGTTCTTC.

The chain joins TRBV4-1 to TRBJ1-5; TRBD1 matches 10 bases. CDR1 and CDR2 from the germline V gene are MGHRA and YSYEKL. The trim removed 0 bases at V and 7 bases at J, leaving 3 bases unmatched. This CDR3 spans 15 amino acids. CDR3 sequence reads: CASSQERDRGQPQHF. In nucleotides, the CDR3 is TGCGCCAGCAGCCAAGAAAGGGACAGGGGCCAGCCCCAGCATTTT.

The chain couples TRBV5-6 to TRBJ2-3, with unresolved D. Trimming removed 0 bases from V and 2 bases from J, with 16 bases in between. This CDR3 contains 17 residues. CDR1 is SGHDT, CDR2 YYEEEE, per germline. CDR3 sequence reads: CASSLGARHLLTDTQYF. The CDR3 DNA follows: TGTGCCAGCAGCTTGGGCGCGCGGCACCTACTCACAGATACGCAGTATTTT.

The chain recombines TRBV10-2 with TRBJ2-5, with 9 bases identical to TRBD2. CDR1 and CDR2 from the germline V gene are WSHSY and SAAADI. Trimming removed 10 bases from V and 1 base from J; junction bases left unmatched: 7. This CDR3 contains 14 residues. The CDR3 reads CATTRGGSQETQYF. The CDR3 DNA sequence: TGCGCCACCACGCGGGGGGGGTCCCAAGAGACCCAGTACTTC.

This chain connects TRBV27 to TRBJ2-2; 14 positions match TRBD2. Per the germline V gene, CDR1 is MNHEY and CDR2 is SMNVEV (reference sequence). There are 21 residues in the CDR3. The V and J ends lost 4 bases and 0 bases, in that order; junction bases with no gene match: 13. The DNA of the CDR3 is TGTGCCAGCAGTTGGCTCACCGGACTAGCGGGGGGCCAACCGAACACCGGGGAGCTGTTTTTT. Protein: CASSWLTGLAGGQPNTGELFF.

The gene calls are TRBV29-1 and TRBJ1-2, with D possibly matching TRBD1 (6 bases). The CDR3 has 12 amino acids. V was cut by 6 bases and J by 8 bases, with 16 bases left in between. The germline V gene encodes CDR1 SQVTM and CDR2 ANQGSEA. This CDR3 is CSVQTGTLGYTF. For the CDR3, the DNA is TGCAGCGTGCAGACCGGGACACTCGGCTACACCTTC. Based on the CDR3 plus reference TRBV29-1 and TRBJ1-2, the full variable domain is SAVISQKPSRDICQRGTSLTIQCQVDSQVTMMFWYRQQPGQSLTLIATANQGSEATYESGFVIDKFPISRPNLTFSTLTVSNMSPEDSSIYLCSVQTGTLGYTFGSGTRLTVV.

This rearrangement joins TRBV4-1 to TRBJ1-2; 7 positions match TRBD1. V dropped 1 base and J dropped 8; count of bases not matched to a gene: 7. The CDR3 is 14 amino acids. Germline V gene lookup returns CDR1 MGHRA and CDR2 YSYEKL. The CDR3 DNA sequence: TGCGCCAGCAGCCAAGGACAGGGATTACGAGGCTACACCTTC. This gives the protein CASSQGQGLRGYTF.

The V gene is TRBV5-1, the J gene TRBJ2-5; D possibly corresponds to TRBD2 (5 bases). With 0 bases removed from V and 5 bases from J, the gap between germline ends came to 8 bases. Germline assignment: CDR1 SGHRS and CDR2 YFSETQ. CDR3 length equals 13 residues. CDR3 residues: CASSLGGDETQYF. The CDR3 DNA follows: TGCGCCAGCAGCTTGGGGGGAGACGAGACCCAGTACTTC. The variable domain in full, completed from reference TRBV5-1 and TRBJ2-5, reads KAGVTQTPRYLIKTRGQQVTLSCSPISGHRSVSWYQQTPGQGLQFLFEYFSETQRNKGNFPGRFSGRQFSNSRSEMNVSTLELGDSALYLCASSLGGDETQYFGPGTRLLVL.

The genes are TRBV25-1 and TRBJ2-2; 7 positions match TRBD1. Germline V gives CDR1 MGHDK, CDR2 SYGVNS. The CDR3 extends over 13 amino acids. The J segment lost 6 bases and the V segment lost 4 bases, leaving 2 bases of the junction unmatched. In DNA, the CDR3 is TGTGCCAGCAGTGCCACAGGGGCCGGGGAGCTGTTTTTT. Amino acid sequence: CASSATGAGELFF.

The chain links TRBV30 to TRBJ1-1; D gene uncertain. The germline V gene encodes CDR1 GTSNPN and CDR2 SVGIG (reference sequence). The CDR3 loop spans 13 amino acids. Trimming stripped 3 bases from V and 4 bases from J, with 12 bases between. The CDR3 spells CAWSAFSLTEAFF. The CDR3 nucleotides are TGTGCCTGGAGCGCCTTCAGTCTCACTGAAGCTTTCTTT.